This T cell receptor (beta chain) was retrieved from a study of regulatory T cells in long-lasting Graves disease. Study observations and caveats: TRBV28 was favored in persistent disease, as were TRBJ1-2 and TRBJ2-5. Limited samples may have lowered accuracy.

This CDR3 has 13 residues. V lost 2 bases and J 8 bases, leaving 12 bases between the germline ends. Germline V gene sequence: CDR1 SGHVS, CDR2 FQNEAQ. To make TCR beta libraries, researchers used iRepertoire HTBI primers and Arm-PCR of CDR3 regions. In the authors' workflow: Across samples, 55 to 75 TRBV and more than 13 TRBJ segments were found. MiXCR, applied by TCRdb to the multiplex PCR reads, yields one record per CDR3 protein. The authors' filters were not applied to this entry. The sample has roughly 400,000 distinct CDR3 sequences, approximately 16% seen once. Points on this clonotype: Its cognate antigen is unknown.

Sample time point: newly diagnosed GD, antithyroid drugs for less than 3 months. The authors made the TCR library using RNA they extracted from PBMCs. These data were likewise used in another study, on T cells in Graves' hyperthyroidism and ophthalmopathy.

The starting material was peripheral blood mononuclear cells (PBMCs), obtained at new diagnosis, from a patient treated with antithyroid drugs. The origin of this receptor is a woman between 18 and 30 years old with Graves disease. The chain carries TRBV7-8 and TRBJ1-1, with unresolved D. DNA of the CDR3: TGTGCCAGCAGCTTAATCGGGGAAACAGAAGCTTTCTTT. Translated, it gives CASSLIGETEAFF.